What follows are 28 T cell receptor beta chains derived from one specimen sequenced in a study of PD-L1 blockade in urothelial cancer. Noted time point: pretreatment peripheral blood. This table comes from immunoSEQ multiplex PCR, and its TCRdb copy is limited to in-frame clones, with some not included. This sample has roughly 87,000 clones, with roughly 90% found just once. The source material was PBMCs, sampled around atezolizumab (anti-PD-L1) treatment. The receptors stem from a woman older than 75 with urothelial cancer.

The V gene is TRBV5-1, the J gene TRBJ2-6; 9 bases are shared with TRBD1. Germline values: CDR1 SGHRS, CDR2 YFSETQ. The CDR3 has 16 residues. V was pared by 4 bases and J by 4 bases, with 6 bases of the junction left unmatched. CDR3 nucleotides: TGCGCCAGCAGCGTACAGGGGGCGGGAGGGGCCAACGTCCTGACTTTC. It encodes CASSVQGAGGANVLTF.

This rearrangement joins TRBV7-9 to TRBJ2-5, with unresolved D. CDR3 length: 13 residues. Per germline, CDR1 SEHNR and CDR2 FQNEAQ (reference sequence). Trimming stripped 5 bases from V and 2 bases from J, with 9 bases between. CDR3 coding DNA: TGTGCCAGCAGCGCGCGGAATCAAGAGACCCAGTACTTC. It yields the protein CASSARNQETQYF.

V gene TRBV11-3 combines with J gene TRBJ2-1; 9 nucleotides agree with TRBD1. This CDR3 region has 18 residues. V gave up 6 bases and J gave up 3 bases; unmatched junction bases: 15. CDR1 is SGHNT and CDR2 is YENEEA in the germline V gene. CDR3 nucleotide sequence: TGTGCCAGCAGTTTGGGGACGGGACAGGGACTTATCTACAATGAGCAGTTCTTC. This gives the protein CASSLGTGQGLIYNEQFF.

J is TRBJ1-1 and V is TRBV4-2; possible D gene TRBD1, 6 bases. From germline, CDR1 is LGHNA and CDR2 YNFKEQ. The length of the CDR3 is 15 residues. Trimming took off 3 bases at V and 1 base at J, with 12 bases between the two ends. CDR3 in DNA: TGTGCCAGCAGCCACCTCATGACAGGGAACACTGAAGCTTTCTTT. Protein sequence: CASSHLMTGNTEAFF.

The rearrangement links TRBV25-1 to TRBJ2-3, with D maybe TRBD1 (6 bases). The CDR3 runs to 16 residues. The germline V gene encodes CDR1 MGHDK and CDR2 SYGVNS. Deletions cut 2 bases from V and 1 base from J, with 13 bases between. DNA of the CDR3: TGTGCCAGCAGTGAAGGGGGCGGGCCTCGCACAGATACGCAGTATTTT. Amino acids: CASSEGGGPRTDTQYF. The full variable domain, with the rest looked up from reference TRBV25-1 and TRBJ2-3, is EADIYQTPRYLVIGTGKKITLECSQTMGHDKMYWYQQDPGMELHLIHYSYGVNSTEKGDLSSESTVSRIRTEHFPLTLESARPSHTSQYLCASSEGGGPRTDTQYFGPGTRLTVL.

The chain is built from TRBV5-1 and TRBJ2-1, with 8 bases aligning to TRBD1. With 0 bases clipped from V and 7 bases from J, the junction kept 6 bases outside the gene matches. CDR1 is SGHRS and CDR2 is YFSETQ in the germline V gene. There are 15 residues in the CDR3. CDR3 in DNA: TGCGCCAGCAGCTTGGGGGGACAGGCAGGGAATGAGCAGTTCTTC. Its protein is CASSLGGQAGNEQFF.

This chain joins TRBV18 and TRBJ2-3; TRBD1 is a possible D gene (6 bases). The germline V gene encodes CDR1 KGHSH and CDR2 LQKENI. CDR3 length: 13 residues. Trimming took off 3 bases at V and 4 bases at J, with 8 bases between the two ends. The DNA of the CDR3 is TGTGCCAGCTCACCGAAGGGGGCAGATACGCAGTATTTT. Its translation is CASSPKGADTQYF.

The gene calls are TRBV13 and TRBJ2-7, with D possibly TRBD1 on 6 matching bases. With 3 bases removed from V and 5 bases from J, the gap between germline ends came to 14 bases. The length of the CDR3 is 14 residues. Germline lookup yields CDR1 PRHDT and CDR2 FYEKMQ (reference sequence). CDR3 loop: CASSFQGSRDEQYF. Here the CDR3 DNA reads TGTGCCAGCAGCTTTCAGGGGTCTAGGGACGAGCAGTACTTC. Full variable domain (remainder filled in from reference TRBV13 and TRBJ2-7): AAGVIQSPRHLIKEKRETATLKCYPIPRHDTVYWYQQGPGQDPQFLISFYEKMQSDKGSIPDRFSAQQFSDYHSELNMSSLELGDSALYFCASSFQGSRDEQYFGPGTRLTVT.

The rearrangement joins TRBV9 to TRBJ2-7; tentative D call: TRBD2 (5 bases). Trimming removed 0 bases at V and 0 bases at J, with 13 bases between. CDR1 and CDR2 (germline): SGDLS, YYNGEE. There are 16 residues in the CDR3. The CDR3 DNA sequence: TGTGCCAGCAGCGTAGGGGTTAGCGCGAGCTCCTACGAGCAGTACTTC. Its translation: CASSVGVSASSYEQYF. The whole variable domain, filled in from reference TRBV9 and TRBJ2-7, reads DSGVTQTPKHLITATGQRVTLRCSPRSGDLSVYWYQQSLDQGLQFLIQYYNGEERAKGNILERFSAQQFPDLHSELNLSSLELGDSALYFCASSVGVSASSYEQYFGPGTRLTVT.

The chain uses TRBV20-1 and TRBJ2-3, with D possibly TRBD2 on 6 matching bases. Trimming took off 7 bases at V and 3 bases at J, with 8 bases between the two ends. The germline V gene has CDR1 DFQATT and CDR2 SNEGSKA (reference sequence). The CDR3 runs 11 residues. Written as DNA, the CDR3 is TGCAGTGGGAGGGGAACAGATACGCAGTATTTT. It codes for CSGRGTDTQYF.

The chain has TRBV9 and TRBJ2-2, with 8 nucleotides matching TRBD2. Germline V gene lookup returns CDR1 SGDLS and CDR2 YYNGEE. After removal of 4 bases from V and 1 base from J, the junction contained 6 bases not matched to a gene. The CDR3 is 16 amino acids. The CDR3 DNA reads TGTGCCAGCAGCCTCGGACTAGCCCTGAACACCGGGGAGCTGTTTTTT. Amino acids: CASSLGLALNTGELFF.

The V gene is TRBV5-1, the J gene TRBJ2-7; possibly TRBD2 for D (6 bases). V lost 0 bases and J 3 bases, leaving 13 bases between the germline ends. The CDR3 length is 15 residues. Germline V gene data show CDR1 as SGHRS and CDR2 as YFSETQ. The CDR3 sequence is CASSLGYSGNYEQYF. The CDR3 coding sequence is TGCGCCAGCAGCTTGGGTTATAGCGGAAACTACGAGCAGTACTTC.

In this sample, this clone turned up once. The rearrangement joins TRBV4-1 to TRBJ2-1; 13 nucleotides match TRBD2. Germline V gives CDR1 MGHRA, CDR2 YSYEKL. This CDR3 contains 15 residues. The V and J ends lost 6 bases and 9 bases, in that order; junction bases with no gene match: 8. The DNA for the CDR3 is TGCGCCAGCAGATTAACTAGCGGGAGGGAAGGTGAGCAGTTCTTC. Its protein is CASRLTSGREGEQFF.

The count of this clone is one. V is TRBV5-6 and J is TRBJ2-2; D may be TRBD1 (7 bases). V lost 3 bases to trimming and J lost 1 base, with 10 bases between them. This CDR3 spans 15 amino acids. The germline CDR1 and CDR2 sequences are SGHDT and YYEEEE. The CDR3 is CASSWGDRNTGELFF. In DNA, the CDR3 is TGTGCCAGCAGCTGGGGGGACAGGAACACCGGGGAGCTGTTTTTT.

The chain uses TRBV19 and TRBJ2-1; D ambiguous. The ends were cut back, 1 base at V and 0 bases at J, with 7 bases in the middle. This CDR3 region has 15 residues. From germline, CDR1 is LNHDA and CDR2 SQIVND (reference sequence). In DNA form, the CDR3 reads TGTGCCAGTAGTATAGCCTGGAGCTCCTACAATGAGCAGTTCTTC. Translating it yields CASSIAWSSYNEQFF.

V gene TRBV27 combines with J gene TRBJ1-4; tentatively, D is TRBD1 (5 bases). CDR1 and CDR2 (germline): MNHEY, SMNVEV (reference sequence). The CDR3 loop spans 12 amino acids. V was shortened by 8 bases and J by 8 bases, with 12 bases between the two germline ends. This chain's CDR3 is CASRTGFEKLFF. The DNA for the CDR3 is TGTGCCAGCCGTACAGGTTTCGAAAAACTGTTTTTT.

The chain is built from TRBV14 and TRBJ2-5; 8 bases line up with TRBD1. The ends lost 4 bases at V and 2 bases at J; junction bases unmatched: 3. The germline gives CDR1 SGHDN, CDR2 FVKESK. This CDR3 comprises 14 residues. CDR3 in amino acids: CASSRNRGQETQYF. For the CDR3, the DNA is TGTGCCAGCAGCCGGAACAGGGGGCAAGAGACCCAGTACTTC. The full variable domain, its missing parts supplied by reference TRBV14 and TRBJ2-5, is EAGVTQFPSHSVIEKGQTVTLRCDPISGHDNLYWYRRVMGKEIKFLLHFVKESKQDESGMPNNRFLAERTGGTYSTLKVQPAELEDSGVYFCASSRNRGQETQYFGPGTRLLVL.

The CDR3 is CASSPSLATNEKLFF. The CDR3 DNA reads as TGTGCCAGCAGCCCCTCCCTTGCAACTAATGAAAAACTGTTTTTT. This rearrangement joins TRBV27 to TRBJ1-4; the D is unclear. CDR3 length: 15 amino acids. V was trimmed by 6 bases and J by 0 bases, leaving 11 bases between them. The germline V gene encodes CDR1 MNHEY and CDR2 SMNVEV (reference sequence).

The chain uses TRBV6-6 and TRBJ1-2; 8 nucleotides align to TRBD1. The CDR3 sequence is 15 residues long. Germline CDR1 reads MNHNY; CDR2 reads SVGAGI (reference sequence). With V trimmed by 2 bases and J by 6 bases, 8 bases remained unmatched. Written as DNA, the CDR3 is TGTGCCAGCAGTTACGCAGGGGGCGCGGGAAATGGCTACACCTTC. It encodes CASSYAGGAGNGYTF.

V and J are TRBV6-1 and TRBJ1-1; D may be TRBD1 (6 bases). This CDR3 has 13 amino acids. Germline V CDR1 and CDR2: MNHNS, SASEGT. V lost 6 bases and J 2 bases, leaving 10 bases between the germline ends. CDR3 amino acids: CASSGGTNTEAFF. The CDR3, as DNA: TGTGCCAGCAGCGGGGGGACAAACACTGAAGCTTTCTTT.

The chain carries TRBV6-1 and TRBJ2-3; 10 bases are a match to TRBD2. In germline, CDR1 is MNHNS, CDR2 SASEGT. The CDR3 is 16 residues long. Germline trimming cut 3 bases from V and 2 bases from J; bases unmatched to any gene: 5. This CDR3 is CASSELGLAVTDTQYF. CDR3 bases: TGTGCCAGCAGTGAGTTAGGACTAGCGGTCACAGATACGCAGTATTTT.

This clone was counted a few times. The V call is TRBV11-2, the J call TRBJ2-5; TRBD2 aligns across 11 bases. Germline loops: CDR1 SGHAT, CDR2 FQNNGV. With V trimmed by 0 bases and J by 5 bases, 5 bases remained unmatched. The CDR3 contains 16 residues. The CDR3 spells CASSLELAGVWETQYF. In DNA, the CDR3 is TGTGCCAGCAGCTTAGAACTAGCGGGAGTTTGGGAGACCCAGTACTTC.

The chain is built from TRBV5-1 and TRBJ2-7; 10 nucleotides agree with TRBD1. CDR3 length: 15 residues. From germline, CDR1 is SGHRS and CDR2 YFSETQ. V trimming: 3 bases; J trimming: 4 bases; junction bases outside the gene matches: 7. CDR3 coding DNA: TGCGCCAGCAGCTCTTCCGGGACAGGGGAATACGAGCAGTACTTC. Its translation: CASSSSGTGEYEQYF.

V gene TRBV4-2 combines with J gene TRBJ1-5; 8 bases agree with TRBD1. Germline V gene data show CDR1 as LGHNA and CDR2 as YNFKEQ. The trim removed 1 base at V and 0 bases at J, leaving 2 bases unmatched. This CDR3 has 16 amino acids. CDR3 sequence: CASSQVTGGSNQPQHF. In nucleotides, the CDR3 is TGTGCCAGCAGCCAAGTAACAGGGGGTAGCAATCAGCCCCAGCATTTT.

This chain links TRBV5-4 with TRBJ2-1; D possibly corresponds to TRBD2 (5 bases). This CDR3 has 13 residues. V gave up 0 bases and J gave up 8 bases, with 9 bases separating them. Germline V gives CDR1 SGHNT, CDR2 YYREEE (reference sequence). The chain's CDR3 is CASSLELVDEQFF. The CDR3 DNA is TGTGCCAGCAGCTTGGAACTAGTCGATGAGCAGTTCTTC. The full variable domain, completed using reference TRBV5-4 and TRBJ2-1, is ETGVTQSPTHLIKTRGQQVTLRCSSQSGHNTVSWYQQALGQGPQFIFQYYREEENGRGNFPPRFSGLQFPNYSSELNVNALELDDSALYLCASSLELVDEQFFGPGTRLTVL.

This chain joins TRBV6-5 and TRBJ1-4, with D perhaps matching TRBD1 (5 bases). CDR3 length equals 15 residues. CDR1 and CDR2 (germline): MNHEY, SVGAGI. With 2 bases removed from V and 12 bases from J, the gap between germline ends came to 19 bases. CDR3 protein: CASSYGSPGPDELFF. CDR3 in DNA: TGTGCCAGCAGTTACGGGTCTCCAGGGCCGGACGAACTGTTTTTT.

The chain couples TRBV19 to TRBJ2-1; 8 bases match TRBD2. The CDR3 covers 15 residues. Germline CDR1 reads LNHDA; CDR2 reads SQIVND (reference sequence). V dropped 4 bases and J dropped 9; count of bases not matched to a gene: 11. This CDR3 is CASSTSGLASSEQFF. In DNA form, the CDR3 reads TGTGCCAGTAGTACGTCCGGACTAGCCTCTTCTGAGCAGTTCTTC.

The chain is built from TRBV6-5 and TRBJ1-5; D gene unclear. The CDR3 has 15 amino acids. Between the trimmed V and J ends, which lost 7 bases and 0 bases, there was a span of 13 bases. The germline V gene has CDR1 MNHEY and CDR2 SVGAGI. The CDR3 DNA sequence: TGTGCCAGCATGGCGGAATTTAATAGCAATCAGCCCCAGCATTTT. Protein sequence: CASMAEFNSNQPQHF.